These 24 T cell receptor beta chains came from one sample sequenced in a study of OX40 agonist ivuxolimab in advanced cancers. The method was immunoSEQ multiplex PCR; TCRdb's version includes in-frame clones alone and lacks a portion of them. The sample contains tens of thousands of clones, roughly 92% of which appear only once. The sequencing here drew on CD4+ or CD8+ T cells sorted from blood, taken in a trial of the OX40 agonist ivuxolimab. The origin of the receptors is an adult with an advanced solid tumor such as melanoma, head and neck, liver or kidney cancer.

V and J are TRBV6-5 and TRBJ1-4; D unresolved. Germline loops: CDR1 MNHEY, CDR2 SVGAGI. V was pared by 6 bases and J by 7 bases, with 15 bases between. CDR3 length: 14 amino acids. The CDR3 region is CASSPFQRGEKLFF. The DNA for the CDR3 is TGTGCCAGCAGCCCCTTTCAGCGAGGTGAAAAACTGTTTTTT.

The V gene is TRBV5-1, the J gene TRBJ2-3, with 7 nucleotides matching TRBD1. Unmatched junction bases numbered 8, after V lost 1 base and J lost 3 bases. This CDR3 has 16 amino acids. Germline V gene data show CDR1 as SGHRS and CDR2 as YFSETQ. CDR3 DNA sequence: TGCGCCAGCAGCTTGCTAGGGGGCCTCGGGACAGATACGCAGTATTTT. Its translation is CASSLLGGLGTDTQYF.

This clone was recorded once. V and J are TRBV5-1 and TRBJ2-5; D possibly uses TRBD1 or TRBD2 (5 bases each). This CDR3 contains 13 residues. Trimming removed 4 bases at V and 2 bases at J, with 9 bases between. Germline values: CDR1 SGHRS, CDR2 YFSETQ. The CDR3 protein is CASSLGAQETQYF. The CDR3 nucleotides read TGCGCCAGCAGCCTCGGGGCACAAGAGACCCAGTACTTC.

The chain links TRBV10-3 to TRBJ2-5; D might be TRBD1 or TRBD2, each matching 6 bases. Germline V gene sequence: CDR1 ENHRY, CDR2 SYGVKD. The CDR3 has 15 residues. Trimming removed 3 bases from V and 7 bases from J, with 18 bases in between. CDR3 bases: TGTGCCATCAGTGACCTCGGGGGCAACATGAGGACCCAGTACTTC. Translated: CAISDLGGNMRTQYF.

The V and J genes are TRBV2 and TRBJ2-6; the D is unclear. CDR1 and CDR2 (germline): SNHLY, FYNNEI. Trimming pared 5 bases from V and 2 bases from J, leaving 10 bases between. The CDR3 has 15 residues. The CDR3: CASSRQITGANVLTF. The CDR3 bases are TGTGCCAGCAGTAGGCAGATAACTGGGGCCAACGTCCTGACTTTC. The variable domain in full, completed from reference TRBV2 and TRBJ2-6, reads EPEVTQTPSHQVTQMGQEVILRCVPISNHLYFYWYRQILGQKVEFLVSFYNNEISEKSEIFDDQFSVERPDGSNFTLKIRSTKLEDSAMYFCASSRQITGANVLTFGAGSRLTVL.

This chain connects TRBV19 to TRBJ1-1; 8 nucleotides agree with TRBD1. The V and J ends lost 0 bases and 11 bases, in that order; junction bases with no gene match: 5. The germline CDR1 and CDR2 sequences are LNHDA and SQIVND (reference sequence). CDR3 length: 13 amino acids. CDR3 coding DNA: TGTGCCAGTAGTATAGATTCAGGGGGCGAGGCTTTCTTT. This translates into CASSIDSGGEAFF. The whole variable domain, filled in from reference TRBV19 and TRBJ1-1, reads DGGITQSPKYLFRKEGQNVTLSCEQNLNHDAMYWYRQDPGQGLRLIYYSQIVNDFQKGDIAEGYSVSREKKESFPLTVTSAQKNPTAFYLCASSIDSGGEAFFGQGTRLTVV.

This chain uses TRBV5-1 with TRBJ1-2; D possibly corresponds to TRBD1 (6 bases). This CDR3 comprises 14 residues. V gave up 4 bases and J gave up 8 bases, with 18 bases separating them. CDR1 and CDR2 (germline): SGHRS, YFSETQ. CDR3 in amino acids: CASSVGAGAGGYTF. CDR3 sequence (DNA): TGCGCCAGCAGCGTGGGGGCGGGGGCTGGAGGCTACACCTTC.

The V gene is TRBV19, the J gene TRBJ1-5, with D uncertain. CDR1 is LNHDA, CDR2 SQIVND, per germline (reference sequence). With 7 bases removed from V and 0 bases from J, the gap between germline ends came to 13 bases. The CDR3 has 15 residues. In DNA form, the CDR3 reads TGTGCCAGTATTCCTACGGCGCTTAGCAATCAGCCCCAGCATTTT. It is translated as CASIPTALSNQPQHF.

CDR3 DNA: TGTGCCATCAGTTCGGACCTAGCCTACGAGCAGTACTTC. Amino acids: CAISSDLAYEQYF. V is TRBV10-3 and J is TRBJ2-7; D is unclear. Looked up from germline, CDR1 is ENHRY and CDR2 is SYGVKD. This CDR3 region has 13 residues. V was pared by 5 bases and J by 2 bases, with 10 bases between.

V gene TRBV6-1 combines with J gene TRBJ1-2; D gene ambiguous. The CDR3 covers 13 residues. Deletions cut 6 bases from V and 4 bases from J, with 12 bases between. The V gene's germline CDR1 is MNHNS and CDR2 SASEGT. CDR3 region: CASSQARSYGYTF. In nucleotides, the CDR3 is TGTGCCAGCAGCCAGGCGCGATCCTATGGCTACACCTTC.

The chain recombines TRBV6-8 with TRBJ1-2, with D unclear. Germline assignment: CDR1 MNHGY and CDR2 SAAAGT. The CDR3 length is 13 residues. The V and J ends lost 7 bases and 5 bases respectively, with 14 bases between them. This CDR3 is CASIVPDYYGYTF. As DNA, the CDR3 is TGTGCCAGCATAGTACCAGACTATTATGGCTACACCTTC.

The V call is TRBV5-1, the J call TRBJ2-7, with D perhaps being TRBD1 or TRBD2 (7 bases each). CDR1 and CDR2 (germline): SGHRS, YFSETQ. The V and J ends lost 2 bases and 7 bases respectively, with 16 bases between them. The CDR3 is made up of 14 amino acids. The CDR3 sequence is CASSFGRGPEEQYF. CDR3 DNA: TGCGCCAGCAGCTTTGGGAGGGGGCCGGAGGAGCAGTACTTC.

This clone was detected only once. This CDR3 is CASRTSVHYEQYF. Written as DNA, the CDR3 is TGTGCCAGCAGGACTAGCGTCCACTACGAGCAGTACTTC. The chain joins TRBV27 to TRBJ2-7; 8 nucleotides agree with TRBD2. V was clipped by 6 bases and J by 3 bases; unmatched bases: 4. CDR1 is MNHEY, CDR2 SMNVEV, per germline (reference sequence). The CDR3 totals 13 residues.

Only a few counts were recorded for this clone. This chain links TRBV6-6 with TRBJ1-5, with D unresolved. Per germline, CDR1 MNHNY and CDR2 SVGAGI (reference sequence). V shed 2 bases and J shed 1 base, with 6 bases lying between them. This CDR3 is built from 14 residues. The CDR3 spells CASSYRASNQPQHF. The CDR3 DNA reads as TGTGCCAGCAGTTACCGGGCCAGCAATCAGCCCCAGCATTTT.

The chain recombines TRBV12-2 with TRBJ2-2; the table's D gene call, TRBD2, was not cross checked with the DNA. TRBV12-2 is given as a pseudogene. The CDR3 extends over 17 amino acids. The CDR3 loop is CASRFIGGGGNTGELFF. The DNA for the CDR3 is TGTGCAAGTCGCTTTATCGGTGGCGGGGGTAACACCGGGGAGCTGTTTTTT.

V is TRBV7-9 and J is TRBJ2-5; 7 bases map to TRBD2. The V gene's germline CDR1 is SEHNR and CDR2 FQNEAQ (reference sequence). The CDR3 contains 14 residues. With 3 bases clipped from V and 4 bases from J, the junction kept 5 bases outside the gene matches. The CDR3 is CASSFGTTGETQYF. CDR3 nucleotides: TGTGCCAGCAGCTTTGGGACTACAGGAGAGACCCAGTACTTC. Looking up the rest from reference TRBV7-9 and TRBJ2-5 gives the full variable domain: DTGVSQNPRHKITKRGQNVTFRCDPISEHNRLYWYRQTLGQGPEFLTYFQNEAQLEKSRLLSDRFSAERPKGSFSTLEIQRTEQGDSAMYLCASSFGTTGETQYFGPGTRLLVL.

The V and J genes are TRBV7-6 and TRBJ2-7, with TRBD1 as a possible D gene (5 bases). The V end lost 3 bases, the J end lost 5 bases, and 14 bases lay between the germline ends. In germline, CDR1 is SGHVS, CDR2 FNYEAQ. The CDR3 length is 14 residues. The CDR3 is CASSLYQGTNEQYF. CDR3 DNA sequence: TGTGCCAGCAGCTTGTACCAGGGAACGAACGAGCAGTACTTC.

V and J are TRBV30 and TRBJ2-7; D gene unclear. From germline, CDR1 is GTSNPN and CDR2 SVGIG (reference sequence). There are 13 residues in the CDR3. V shed 4 bases and J shed 2 bases, with 12 bases lying between them. This CDR3 is CAWKGETPYEQYF. In nucleotides, the CDR3 is TGTGCCTGGAAAGGCGAGACGCCCTACGAGCAGTACTTC.

J is TRBJ2-2 and V is TRBV5-1, with a tentative D call TRBD2 (5 bases). Germline CDR1 reads SGHRS; CDR2 reads YFSETQ. Between the trimmed V and J ends, which lost 4 bases and 1 base, there was a span of 11 bases. This CDR3 spans 15 amino acids. The CDR3 sequence: CASSQSGKNTGELFF. CDR3 in DNA: TGCGCCAGCAGCCAGAGCGGCAAGAACACCGGGGAGCTGTTTTTT.

The chain links TRBV15 to TRBJ2-7; 9 bases fit TRBD1. Looked up from germline, CDR1 is LNHNV and CDR2 is YYDKDF (reference sequence). V lost 4 bases, J lost 6 bases, and 7 bases stayed unmatched. The CDR3 consists of 14 residues. CDR3 nucleotides: TGTGCCACCAGCACGGGACAGGGCCTTGTCGAGCAGTACTTC. As protein: CATSTGQGLVEQYF.

The rearrangement links TRBV11-2 to TRBJ2-5, with D tentatively TRBD2 (6 bases). The CDR3 length is 16 residues. Looked up from germline, CDR1 is SGHAT and CDR2 is FQNNGV. Trimming shortened V by 1 base and J by 2 bases, and 14 bases separated the two germline ends. The CDR3 sequence is CASSLGPGGSQETQYF. CDR3 bases: TGTGCCAGCAGCTTAGGACCCGGGGGTAGTCAAGAGACCCAGTACTTC.

The V and J genes are TRBV5-1 and TRBJ1-1; the D gene is possibly TRBD1 (5 bases). From germline, CDR1 is SGHRS and CDR2 YFSETQ. The CDR3 runs to 13 residues. Trimming took 4 bases from V and 3 from J, leaving 10 bases between them. The DNA of the CDR3 is TGCGCCAGCAGCAGATTACAGGACACTGAAGCTTTCTTT. As protein: CASSRLQDTEAFF.

The chain links TRBV5-6 to TRBJ1-3; no clear D. Germline CDR1 reads SGHDT; CDR2 reads YYEEEE. Trimming stripped 0 bases from V and 0 bases from J, with 7 bases between. The CDR3 consists of 15 residues. CDR3 loop: CASSLVISSGNTIYF. DNA for the CDR3: TGTGCCAGCAGCTTGGTTATAAGCTCTGGAAACACCATATATTTT.

This clone showed up just once. CDR3 residues: CASSVGPSNTEAFF. CDR3 coding DNA: TGTGCCAGCAGCGTGGGACCTTCGAACACTGAAGCTTTCTTT. The chain joins TRBV9 to TRBJ1-1; maybe TRBD1 (5 bases). The CDR3 consists of 14 residues. Germline CDR1 SGDLS, CDR2 YYNGEE. The V gene lost 2 bases and the J gene lost 1 base, with 9 bases spanning the gap.